A single sample is the source of the 27 T cell receptor beta chains below, sequenced in a study of CD8+ T cells in alopecia areata. It was cDNA, reverse transcribed from extracted RNA, that served as the sequencing template. Clones were sequenced by immunoSEQ multiplex PCR, and TCRdb holds only the in-frame ones, with some missing. The sample has approximately 210,000 clones; approximately 67% are singletons. The treatment: oral pan-JAK inhibitor, 5-10 mg twice daily. The material was CD4+ T cells sorted from blood, obtained between weeks 49 and 50, from a patient treated with tofacitinib. These receptors were collected from a human donor with alopecia areata.

The chain uses TRBV14 and TRBJ2-7, with D possibly TRBD1 on 6 matching bases. Germline-derived CDR1 and CDR2 are SGHDN and FVKESK. V was shortened by 4 bases and J by 3 bases, with 13 bases between the two germline ends. This CDR3 is built from 14 residues. The CDR3 DNA reads TGTGCCAGCAGCCCACGACAGGTCCTCTACGAGCAGTACTTC. This translates into CASSPRQVLYEQYF.

V usage is TRBV29-1 and J usage is TRBJ1-4, with 9 nucleotides matching TRBD1. The V gene end was trimmed by 5 bases and the J gene end by 11 bases; junction bases not matched to a gene: 9. CDR3 size: 13 residues. Germline values: CDR1 SQVTM, CDR2 ANQGSEA. CDR3 region: CSVLPGQGEKLFF. CDR3 DNA: TGCAGCGTTCTTCCGGGACAGGGTGAGAAACTGTTTTTT.

CDR3 coding DNA: TGCAGTGCTAGGGGGAGCACTGAAGCTTTCTTT. Amino acids: CSARGSTEAFF. V is TRBV20-1 and J is TRBJ1-1; D is undetermined. V was trimmed by 3 bases and J by 4 bases, leaving 6 bases between them. Germline V gene data show CDR1 as DFQATT and CDR2 as SNEGSKA (reference sequence). The CDR3 loop spans 11 amino acids.

This clone was seen only a few times. The chain joins TRBV11-2 to TRBJ2-4; D call uncertain. V gave up 1 base and J gave up 7 bases, with 14 bases separating them. Germline lookup yields CDR1 SGHAT and CDR2 FQNNGV. The CDR3 contains 15 residues. CDR3 amino acids: CASSLVAATWNIQYF. CDR3 nucleotide sequence: TGTGCCAGCAGCTTAGTAGCCGCGACTTGGAACATTCAGTACTTC.

CDR3 sequence (DNA): TGCAGCGTTCGACTGAGCACAGATACGCAGTATTTT. This translates into CSVRLSTDTQYF. The J gene is TRBJ2-3, the V gene TRBV29-1, with unresolved D. CDR1 SQVTM and CDR2 ANQGSEA come from the germline V gene. V lost 5 bases to trimming and J lost 0 bases, with 6 bases between them. The length of the CDR3 is 12 residues.

This clone was seen more than once but under ten times. The chain has TRBV7-2 and TRBJ1-6, with D perhaps TRBD1 (5 bases). The CDR3 covers 16 residues. Germline V gene lookup returns CDR1 SGHTA and CDR2 FQGNSA. V lost 3 bases, J lost 10 bases, and 19 bases lay in between. CDR3 sequence: CASSFSGTALGSPLHF. For the CDR3, the DNA is TGTGCCAGCAGCTTTTCCGGGACCGCCCTGGGGTCACCCCTCCACTTT. Full variable domain (remainder filled in from reference TRBV7-2 and TRBJ1-6): GAGVSQSPSNKVTEKGKDVELRCDPISGHTALYWYRQSLGQGLEFLIYFQGNSAPDKSGLPSDRFSAERTGGSVSTLTIQRTQQEDSAVYLCASSFSGTALGSPLHFGNGTRLTVT.

V gene TRBV29-1 combines with J gene TRBJ1-2; D is unclear. The CDR3 contains 12 residues. Trimming removed 4 bases from V and 0 bases from J, with 6 bases in between. Per the germline V gene, CDR1 is SQVTM and CDR2 is ANQGSEA. The CDR3 region is CSVAPTNYGYTF. In DNA form, the CDR3 reads TGCAGCGTTGCACCGACTAACTATGGCTACACCTTC.

This clone was found a few times. The chain joins TRBV4-3 to TRBJ2-1; maybe TRBD2 (7 bases). Looked up from germline, CDR1 is LGHNA and CDR2 is YSLEER. There are 16 residues in the CDR3. Trimming pared 1 base from V and 8 bases from J, leaving 18 bases between. The DNA for the CDR3 is TGCGCCAGCAGCCAAGCTAGCGGACCAGGGGTGGATGAGCAGTTCTTC. It codes for CASSQASGPGVDEQFF.

J is TRBJ2-3 and V is TRBV30; no clear D gene. Trimming removed 1 base from V and 2 bases from J, with 7 bases in between. The CDR3 runs 13 residues. Germline V gene sequence: CDR1 GTSNPN, CDR2 SVGIG (reference sequence). The CDR3 region has the DNA TGTGCCTGGAGTGCGGCCATCACAGATACGCAGTATTTT. Encoded protein: CAWSAAITDTQYF.

V gene TRBV30 combines with J gene TRBJ1-1; 9 bases map to TRBD1. This CDR3 is built from 12 residues. J lost 13 bases, V lost 0 bases, and 6 bases had no gene match. Germline assignment: CDR1 GTSNPN and CDR2 SVGIG (reference sequence). The CDR3 DNA reads as TGTGCCTGGAGTGTCGAGGGACAGGGACTTTTCTTT. This gives the protein CAWSVEGQGLFF.

The V gene is TRBV29-1, the J gene TRBJ1-5; 8 nucleotides match TRBD1. Germline V gene sequence: CDR1 SQVTM, CDR2 ANQGSEA. Trimming removed 1 base from V and 2 bases from J; junction bases left unmatched: 1. The CDR3 covers 14 residues. The CDR3 here is CSVEGGQGNQPQHF. The CDR3, as DNA: TGCAGCGTTGAAGGGGGACAGGGCAATCAGCCCCAGCATTTT.

The V gene is TRBV29-1, the J gene TRBJ1-2; D is uncertain. Germline V lookup: CDR1 SQVTM, CDR2 ANQGSEA. Trimming removed 3 bases from V and 9 bases from J, with 14 bases in between. The CDR3 spans 12 residues. In DNA form, the CDR3 reads TGCAGCGTTGACGTCGTAGGAATGAGCTACACCTTC. As protein: CSVDVVGMSYTF.

The V and J genes are TRBV30 and TRBJ2-7, with 7 positions matching TRBD1. The CDR3 runs 12 residues. Per the germline V gene, CDR1 is GTSNPN and CDR2 is SVGIG (reference sequence). Trimming removed 7 bases from V and 3 bases from J; junction bases left unmatched: 6. The CDR3 spells CASSGTVYEQYF. In nucleotides, the CDR3 is TGTGCCTCCTCGGGGACAGTCTACGAGCAGTACTTC.

This clone occurred once. The chain uses TRBV29-1 and TRBJ2-7, with TRBD2 matching over 7 bases. Germline CDR1 reads SQVTM; CDR2 reads ANQGSEA. V shed 7 bases and J 5 bases; nucleotides not matched to a gene: 11. The CDR3 is 13 residues long. The CDR3 DNA reads TGCAGCGCGAGCAGGACTAGTTTTAACGAGCAGTACTTC. This translates into CSASRTSFNEQYF.

This clone has only one observation. The rearrangement links TRBV11-3 to TRBJ1-1; D call uncertain. Germline CDR1 reads SGHNT; CDR2 reads YENEEA. Between the trimmed V and J ends, which lost 5 bases and 3 bases, there was a span of 10 bases. There are 13 residues in the CDR3. DNA of the CDR3: TGTGCCAGCAGCCGGAAGGGCGACACTGAAGCTTTCTTT. Encoded protein: CASSRKGDTEAFF.

In its sample, this clone was seen once. The chain recombines TRBV29-1 with TRBJ2-3; 11 bases match TRBD2. The CDR3 has 16 amino acids. Germline loops: CDR1 SQVTM, CDR2 ANQGSEA. V gave up 8 bases and J gave up 3 bases; unmatched junction bases: 13. The CDR3 nucleotides read TGCAGCTCCCGGGTAGCGGGGGGGCAAGGAACAGATACGCAGTATTTT. Amino acids: CSSRVAGGQGTDTQYF.

This clone has just a few counts. The chain employs TRBV7-2 and TRBJ1-6; D is uncertain. CDR3 length: 13 amino acids. Germline V gene data show CDR1 as SGHTA and CDR2 as FQGNSA. With 5 bases removed from V and 8 bases from J, the gap between germline ends came to 10 bases. This chain's CDR3 is CASSTTKDSPLHF. The CDR3 DNA sequence: TGTGCCAGCAGCACAACGAAAGATTCACCCCTCCACTTT.

This clone was recorded once. The chain has TRBV12-5 and TRBJ2-1; D possibly corresponds to TRBD1 (6 bases). The CDR3 extends over 15 amino acids. Germline values: CDR1 LGHNT, CDR2 FRNRAP. Trimming took 4 bases from V and 2 from J, leaving 12 bases between them. The CDR3: CASGSYRVAYNEQFF. Here the CDR3 DNA reads TGTGCTAGTGGTTCGTACAGGGTGGCCTACAATGAGCAGTTCTTC.

V usage is TRBV30 and J usage is TRBJ2-3; D gene uncertain. Germline V CDR1 and CDR2: GTSNPN, SVGIG (reference sequence). This CDR3 spans 14 amino acids. Trimming cost V 2 bases and J 1 base, with 10 bases left between them. This CDR3 reads CAWSPRRGTDTQYF. DNA of the CDR3: TGTGCCTGGAGTCCCCGCCGCGGCACAGATACGCAGTATTTT.

The J gene is TRBJ2-5, the V gene TRBV18; D tentatively fits TRBD1 or TRBD2 (5 bases each). The ends were cut back, 6 bases at V and 2 bases at J, with 10 bases in the middle. Germline-derived CDR1 and CDR2 are KGHSH and LQKENI. This CDR3 region has 13 residues. The CDR3 DNA reads as TGTGCCAGCTCCGAGAGGGGTCAAGAGACCCAGTACTTC. It is translated as CASSERGQETQYF.

This chain links TRBV14 with TRBJ2-5; D gene uncertain. With 2 bases removed from V and 5 bases from J, the gap between germline ends came to 3 bases. Germline CDR1 is SGHDN and CDR2 is FVKESK. CDR3 length: 11 amino acids. The CDR3 region is CASSQFETQYF. As DNA, the CDR3 is TGTGCCAGCAGCCAATTTGAGACCCAGTACTTC.

A remark on this clone: Other DNA sequences in the sample encode the same CDR3. The rearrangement uses TRBV29-1 and TRBJ1-6; D perhaps matches TRBD1 (6 bases). The germline V gene encodes CDR1 SQVTM and CDR2 ANQGSEA. This CDR3 has 12 amino acids. V was clipped by 5 bases and J by 7 bases, with 9 bases between them. The CDR3 loop reads CSVRQGNSPLHF. CDR3 in DNA: TGCAGCGTTCGGCAGGGGAATTCACCCCTCCACTTT.

The CDR3 DNA follows: TGTGCCAGCAGCGTAACCGTCGTGGACCGAATGCAGTACTTC. This encodes CASSVTVVDRMQYF. V and J are TRBV9 and TRBJ2-5; D not certain. Germline V gene lookup returns CDR1 SGDLS and CDR2 YYNGEE. The CDR3 contains 14 residues. V lost 1 base and J lost 11, with 18 bases in between.

The V call is TRBV7-9, the J call TRBJ2-1; D is unclear. Germline CDR1 is SEHNR and CDR2 is FQNEAQ (reference sequence). This CDR3 spans 13 amino acids. Between the trimmed V and J ends, which lost 3 bases and 5 bases, there was a span of 8 bases. CDR3 in amino acids: CASSFGWNNEQFF. Here the CDR3 DNA reads TGTGCCAGCAGCTTTGGATGGAACAATGAGCAGTTCTTC.

The rearrangement joins TRBV30 to TRBJ2-6; possibly TRBD2 for D (6 bases). From germline, CDR1 is GTSNPN and CDR2 SVGIG (reference sequence). This CDR3 has 14 residues. V lost 6 bases and J lost 4, with 13 bases in between. This chain's CDR3 is CACGGVAGANVLTF. The CDR3, as DNA: TGTGCCTGCGGAGGGGTCGCCGGGGCCAACGTCCTGACTTTC.

J is TRBJ2-3 and V is TRBV9; D remains ambiguous. V dropped 1 base and J dropped 0 bases, with 9 bases sitting between them. Germline V gene data show CDR1 as SGDLS and CDR2 as YYNGEE. The CDR3 is made up of 15 amino acids. The CDR3 protein is CASSVRSLSTDTQYF. The CDR3, as DNA: TGTGCCAGCAGCGTAAGGTCCCTTAGCACAGATACGCAGTATTTT.

The rearrangement links TRBV10-3 to TRBJ2-3; the match to TRBD2 covers 9 bases. The CDR3 runs 15 residues. J lost 2 bases, V lost 10 bases, and 10 bases had no gene match. CDR1 and CDR2 (germline): ENHRY, SYGVKD. CDR3 in DNA: TGTGCCACAGCGGGGGGCCATACTTCCACAGATACGCAGTATTTT. It is translated as CATAGGHTSTDTQYF.